This T cell receptor beta chain was found in a study of T cells in Graves' hyperthyroidism and ophthalmopathy. CDR3 length: 14 residues. J gave up 7 bases and V 3 bases, and 6 bases lay outside the gene matches. Using RNA transcripts as the source, TCR beta CDR3 regions were amplified. A first-round RT-PCR of the TCR CDR3 used the HTBI primer set. Each CDR3 protein is one row after TCRdb ran MiXCR on the multiplex PCR reads. The top ten clones hold around 28% of a sample with under 500,000 distinct CDR3 sequences, about 14% of them seen once. With duration under 3 months, ophthalmopathy was active: Clinical Activity Score at least 3, NOSPECS at least 4. Turning to this clonotype: Its antigen is still unknown.

General study points: The blood repertoire included most of the expanded thyroid clonotypes above 0.001.

Sequencing was done on a sample of blood. The clonotype comes from a man aged 45 to 65 with Graves' ophthalmopathy. The chain links TRBV12-3 or TRBV12-4 to TRBJ2-7; 10 bases are shared with TRBD1. CDR3 in amino acids: CASSFGTGAGEQYF. The CDR3 nucleotides read TGTGCCAGCAGTTTTGGGACAGGGGCCGGGGAGCAGTACTTC.